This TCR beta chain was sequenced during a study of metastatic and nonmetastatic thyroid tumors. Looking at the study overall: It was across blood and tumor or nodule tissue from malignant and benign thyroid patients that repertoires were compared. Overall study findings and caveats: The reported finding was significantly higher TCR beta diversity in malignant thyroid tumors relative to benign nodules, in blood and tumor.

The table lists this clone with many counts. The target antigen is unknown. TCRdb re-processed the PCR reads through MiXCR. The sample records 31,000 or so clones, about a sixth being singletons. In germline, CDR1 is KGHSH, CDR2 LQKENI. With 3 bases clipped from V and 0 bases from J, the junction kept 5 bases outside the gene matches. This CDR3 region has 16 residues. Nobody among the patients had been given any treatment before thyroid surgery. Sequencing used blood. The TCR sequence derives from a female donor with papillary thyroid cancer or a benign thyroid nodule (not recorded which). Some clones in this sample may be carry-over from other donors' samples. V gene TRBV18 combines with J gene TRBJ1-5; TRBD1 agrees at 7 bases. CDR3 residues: CASSPGDSISNQPQHF. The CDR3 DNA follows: TGTGCCAGCTCACCGGGGGACAGCATTAGCAATCAGCCCCAGCATTTT.